This TCR beta chain originates from a study of blood T cell repertoires in COVID-19. Background on the study: Collection of acute and convalescent COVID-19 samples took place in the United States, Italy and Spain. T cells, B-cell-depleted T cells, or PBMCs supplied cDNA or gDNA.

In the original workflow: Amplified reference gene primers provided the basis for estimating nucleated cell counts. Method: immunoSEQ multiplex PCR; TCRdb's copy keeps in-frame clones and lacks some. The V and J calls and clone size were taken over from that table, and D and trimming were inferred from the DNA. The repertoire holds around 700,000 clones, with 70% to 90% as singletons. The CDR3 contains 14 residues. The V gene end was trimmed by 7 bases and the J gene end by 7 bases; junction bases not matched to a gene: 12. Germline CDR1 is GTSNPN and CDR2 is SVGIG (reference sequence). The receptor was derived from a young woman with acute or convalescent COVID-19. The sequenced material came from peripheral blood. The rearrangement uses TRBV30 and TRBJ1-4, with 7 nucleotides matching TRBD1. The CDR3 loop is CALAREGALEKLFF. The DNA for the CDR3 is TGTGCCTTAGCACGGGAGGGGGCTCTTGAAAAACTGTTTTTT. Full variable domain (rest looked up from reference TRBV30 and TRBJ1-4): SQTIHQWPATLVQPVGSPLSLECTVEGTSNPNLYWYRQAAGRGLQLLFYSVGIGQISSEVPQNLSASRPQDRQFILSSKKLLLSDSGFYLCALAREGALEKLFFGSGTQLSVL.